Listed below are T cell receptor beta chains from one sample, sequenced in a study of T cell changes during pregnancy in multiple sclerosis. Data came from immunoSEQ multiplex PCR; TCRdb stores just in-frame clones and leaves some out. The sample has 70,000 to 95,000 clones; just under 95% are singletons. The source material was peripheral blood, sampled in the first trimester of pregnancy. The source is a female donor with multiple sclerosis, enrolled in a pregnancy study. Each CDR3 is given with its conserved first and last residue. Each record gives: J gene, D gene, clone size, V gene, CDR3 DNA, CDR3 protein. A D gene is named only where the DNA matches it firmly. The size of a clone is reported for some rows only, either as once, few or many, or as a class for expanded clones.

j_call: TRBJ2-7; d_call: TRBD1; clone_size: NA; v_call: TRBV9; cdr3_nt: TGTGCCAGCAGCGCACAGACAGGGGTCCACGAGCAGTACTTC; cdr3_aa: CASSAQTGVHEQYF
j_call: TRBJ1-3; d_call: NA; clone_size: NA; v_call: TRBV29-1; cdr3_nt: TGCAGCGTTCTTGGTGTTAGTTCTGGAAACACCATATATTTT; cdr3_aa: CSVLGVSSGNTIYF
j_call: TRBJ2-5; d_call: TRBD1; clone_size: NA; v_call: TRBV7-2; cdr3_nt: TGTGCCAGCAGCCCGACAGGGACAATTGAGACCCAGTACTTC; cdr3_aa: CASSPTGTIETQYF
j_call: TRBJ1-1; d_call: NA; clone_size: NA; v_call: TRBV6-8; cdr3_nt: TGTGCCCGACAACCCAGGCACACTGAAGCTTTCTTT; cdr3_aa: CARQPRHTEAFF
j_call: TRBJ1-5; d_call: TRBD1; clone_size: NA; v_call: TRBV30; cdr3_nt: TGTGCCTGGAGTGTGGGGACAGGGAATCAGCCCCAGCATTTT; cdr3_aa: CAWSVGTGNQPQHF
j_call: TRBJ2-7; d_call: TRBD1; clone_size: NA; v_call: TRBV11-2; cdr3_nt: TGTGCCAGCAGCTTACTGGGACAGGGCTTCTCCGAGCAGTACTTC; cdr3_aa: CASSLLGQGFSEQYF
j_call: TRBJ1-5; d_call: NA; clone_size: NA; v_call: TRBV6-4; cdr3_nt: TGTGCCAGCAGTGACAAACCCGAGGAGCCCCAGCATTTT; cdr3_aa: CASSDKPEEPQHF
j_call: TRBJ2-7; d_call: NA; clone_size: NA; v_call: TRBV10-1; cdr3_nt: TGCGCCAGCAGTGAGTTGCAGGGGTCCGAGCAGTACTTC; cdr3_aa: CASSELQGSEQYF
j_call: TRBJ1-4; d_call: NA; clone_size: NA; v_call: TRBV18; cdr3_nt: TGTGCCAGCTCACCCCCCTCGGTGGAGGCAACTAATGAAAAACTGTTTTTT; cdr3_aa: CASSPPSVEATNEKLFF
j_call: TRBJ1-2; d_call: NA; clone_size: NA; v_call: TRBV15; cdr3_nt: TGTGCCACCAGCGTCAGGGACAAGTATGGCTACACCTTC; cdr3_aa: CATSVRDKYGYTF
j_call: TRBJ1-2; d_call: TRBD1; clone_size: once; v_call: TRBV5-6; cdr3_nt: TGTGCCAGCAGCCCTGGGACAGGGGGAGAGTATGGCTACACCTTC; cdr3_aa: CASSPGTGGEYGYTF
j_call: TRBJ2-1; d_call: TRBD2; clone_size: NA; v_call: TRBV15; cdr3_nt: TGTGCCACCAGCAGAGAAATGGGAGGGATTTACAATGAGCAGTTCTTC; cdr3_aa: CATSREMGGIYNEQFF
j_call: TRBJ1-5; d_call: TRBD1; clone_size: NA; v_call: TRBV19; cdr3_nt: TGTGCCAGTAGTCTTAGTGGGACAGGGGTGGACAATCAGCCCCAGCATTTT; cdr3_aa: CASSLSGTGVDNQPQHF
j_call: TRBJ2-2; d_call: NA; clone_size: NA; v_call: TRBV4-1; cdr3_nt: TGCGCCAGCAGCCAGCGGACAACGTACGAAACCGGGGAGCTGTTTTTT; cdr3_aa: CASSQRTTYETGELFF
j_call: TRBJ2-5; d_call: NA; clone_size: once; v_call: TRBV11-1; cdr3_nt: TGTGCCAGCAGCCAGGGTATCGGAGGGGAGACCCAGTACTTC; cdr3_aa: CASSQGIGGETQYF
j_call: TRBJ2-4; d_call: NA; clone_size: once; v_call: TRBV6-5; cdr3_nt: TGTGCCAGCGCGTTAGGGGATCTGAACATTCAGTACTTC; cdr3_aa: CASALGDLNIQYF